This T cell receptor beta chain stems from a study of cytomegalovirus exposure and HLA in healthy donors (dated by TCRdb to 2017 to 2019). General notes on the study: According to a later analysis, one platform produced both the 110 or so validation repertoires and the approximately 670 repertoires of the first cohort. The study was designed to test whether signatures of past pathogen exposure could be identified by cataloging public T cell receptors. Besides the first cohort of roughly 640 subjects, a separate validation cohort made up of 120 or so different subjects was used. The study combined high-throughput TCR immunosequencing, statistical association of individual TCRs with disease status, and machine learning to predict cytomegalovirus infection status. Beyond this particular receptor, the publication reports: The study gave a list of 150 to 200 TCR beta chains associated with cytomegalovirus. A few of the identified cytomegalovirus-associated TCR beta chains were confirmed in vitro to be specific for cytomegalovirus antigens. Most TCR sequences were observed very rarely across donors, whereas some public TCRs were present in many individuals. In both the original and validation cohorts, the classifier was reported to diagnose cytomegalovirus status with high specificity and sensitivity. The authors suggested that the approach could potentially be extended to other disease states and immunological phenotypes. A later analysis had no HLA typing for the validation cohort, so co-occurrence there was scored across all 110 or so repertoires. In a later analysis, TCRs clustered in the first cohort were found to also tend to co-occur in the 120 validation repertoires, with 85% to 95% of cluster scores above 0.

The library was built by means of the immunoSEQ multiplex PCR assay. As for the authors' bioinformatics: A statistical classification framework was developed to diagnose cytomegalovirus status using the catalog of TCR beta chain sequences. TCRdb took this table from immuneACCESS and kept in-frame rearrangements with V and J called. Such tables lack part of the clones; where checked against another copy, unresolved V genes explain under half of the gap, and the rest is unexplained. The V and J calls and clone size come from that table; D and trimming were worked out from the DNA. In this sample the table shows roughly 82,000 clones, 93% of which occur a single time. Together, the top ten hold about 0.61% of the sample. The donors belonged to the validation cohort of around 130 subjects, which was separate from the approximately 700-subject first cohort. For this clone: Its target antigen remains unknown. No base quality information exists; no much larger clone differs at one position.

CDR1 and CDR2 are drawn from the germline V gene (reference sequence): SEHNR, FQNEAQ. V is trimmed back by 6 bases and J by 0 bases, and the junction contains 4 bases that no gene match accounts for. The CDR3 sequence holds 15 residues, the cysteine and phenylalanine included. The retained sequence is limited to the CDR3, 45 bases, with the frame set at the first base. This sequence uses TRBV7-9 and TRBJ2-3, with TRBD2 identical over 9 junction bases. The sequence was obtained from a man aged 18-30 years in good health and CMV-seronegative. The material sequenced was PBMCs. The CDR3 reads as follows: CASRQLAGSTDTQYF. The DNA is as follows: TGTGCCAGCAGGCAGCTAGCGGGAAGCACAGATACGCAGTATTTT.